Below, one T cell receptor beta chain is given with its context. As yet, its antigen is unknown. This entry comes from a study of long-term antiretroviral therapy in people with HIV. Study-level points and caveats: The study collected blood between about 2003 and 2017, possibly under older ART regimens. Narrower CDR3 length ranges marked HIV repertoires relative to controls.

Version v3.0 of the immunoSEQ assay was performed at survey level. Each sample aimed for about 35,000-55,000 sequenced T-cell genomes. The repertoire was sequenced with immunoSEQ multiplex PCR; TCRdb's copy has only in-frame clones and lacks some. This sample has around 29,000 clones, with about 95% found just once. Germline assignment: CDR1 SGHVS and CDR2 FQNEAQ. The CDR3 sequence is 14 residues long. Between the trimmed V and J ends, which lost 5 bases and 2 bases, there was a span of 10 bases. The sequenced sample was unsorted PBMCs, obtained approximately 6.1 years after starting antiretroviral therapy. This clonotype was sampled from a man aged 30-40 years with HIV. The rearrangement uses TRBV7-8 and TRBJ2-1; D might be TRBD2 (5 bases). The DNA of the CDR3 is TGTGCCAGCAGCCGATCGGAGGCCTACAATGAGCAGTTCTTC. Amino acid sequence: CASSRSEAYNEQFF.